These T cell receptor beta chains were read from a single sample in a study of blood T cell repertoires in COVID-19. Method: immunoSEQ multiplex PCR; TCRdb's copy keeps in-frame clones and lacks some. Found here are around 35,000 clones, about 90% of them singletons; the top ten hold 44%. Sequences were obtained from peripheral blood. Source of these receptors: a human donor in a cohort sampled during active COVID-19. CDR3s include the opening cysteine and the closing phenylalanine or tryptophan. D genes are given only for firm matches. A clone size is listed for some rows: how often the clone was seen (once, few, many), or a class if it is expanded.

J gene	D gene	clone size	CDR3 length	V gene	CDR3 DNA	CDR3 protein
TRBJ1-1	NA	once	14	TRBV19	TGTGCCAGTAGTATAGATCTCCGGGGAGGGGGAGCTTTCTTT	CASSIDLRGGGAFF
TRBJ2-5	NA	NA	13	TRBV5-4	TGTGCCAGCAGTTCCGCAGGGTTCCAGACCCAGTACTTC	CASSSAGFQTQYF
TRBJ1-1	NA	NA	13	TRBV5-1	TGCGCCAGCAGCTCTGATGGTTCCACCGGAGCTTTCTTT	CASSSDGSTGAFF
TRBJ2-7	NA	NA	12	TRBV2	TGTGCCAGCAGACTGATAGCCTACGAGCAGTACTTC	CASRLIAYEQYF
TRBJ1-2	TRBD1	NA	15	TRBV7-9	TGTGCCAGCAGCGTAGGACAGGGGGCGTTCTATGGCTACACCTTC	CASSVGQGAFYGYTF
TRBJ2-6	NA	few	14	TRBV19	TGTGCCAGTAGTAGGGGGGACGGGGCCAACGTCCTGACTTTC	CASSRGDGANVLTF
TRBJ1-6	NA	NA	15	TRBV6-6	TGTGCCAGCAATTCCAGGGCAGACTATAATTCACCCCTCCACTTT	CASNSRADYNSPLHF
TRBJ1-5	NA	NA	16	TRBV3-1/TRBV3-2	TGTGCCAGCAGCCAAGATGGGGGGGTGGGCAATCAGCCCCAGCATTTT	CASSQDGGVGNQPQHF
TRBJ2-1	TRBD1	few	17	TRBV3-1/TRBV3-2	TGTGCCAGCAGCCTAGGCCTATCCGGGACAGGGTCCCATGAGCAGTTCTTC	CASSLGLSGTGSHEQFF
TRBJ2-5	TRBD1	NA	14	TRBV19	TGTGCCAGTAGCTGGGACAGAGGAAAAGAGACCCAGTACTTC	CASSWDRGKETQYF
TRBJ1-2	TRBD1	NA	15	TRBV7-9	TGTGCCAGCAGCCCTGGGACAGGAGGAGTGGGTGGCTACACCTTC	CASSPGTGGVGGYTF
TRBJ2-7	NA	once	12	TRBV7-9	TGTGCCAGCAGCTTAACAGGCTACGAGCAGTACTTC	CASSLTGYEQYF
TRBJ1-1	TRBD1	NA	14	TRBV18	TGTGCCAGCTCACGGGGGACAGGGCAATATGAAGCTTTCTTT	CASSRGTGQYEAFF
TRBJ2-2	NA	NA	14	TRBV6-5	TGTGCCAGCCGGCCCCGGAGGAACACCGGGGAGCTGTTTTTT	CASRPRRNTGELFF
TRBJ2-2	NA	NA	13	TRBV10-1	TGCGCCAGCAGGCAGGGATGGAACGGGGAGCTGTTTTTT	CASRQGWNGELFF
TRBJ2-2	TRBD1	NA	16	TRBV24-1	TGTGCCACCAGTGACCCGGGACAGGGTGGCACCGGGGAGCTGTTTTTT	CATSDPGQGGTGELFF
TRBJ1-5	NA	NA	15	TRBV7-8	TGTGCCAGCAGCTTACAGGGACAACCCAGGCAGCCCCAGCATTTT	CASSLQGQPRQPQHF
TRBJ1-1	NA	NA	14	TRBV7-2	TGTGCCAGCAGCTTAGATAGGCAGGGTCGTGAAGCTTTCTTT	CASSLDRQGREAFF
TRBJ2-7	TRBD1	NA	14	TRBV19	TGTGCCAGTAGTATTTTGGGACAGGGTCACGAGCAGTACTTC	CASSILGQGHEQYF
TRBJ2-7	TRBD1	NA	15	TRBV7-6	TGTGCCAGCAGCCCGATGACAGGGAGCTCCTACGAGCAGTACTTC	CASSPMTGSSYEQYF
TRBJ2-4	NA	NA	14	TRBV7-2	TGTGCCAGCAGCCCCCGGTCGGCCAAAAACATTCAGTACTTC	CASSPRSAKNIQYF
TRBJ1-2	TRBD1	NA	12	TRBV29-1	TGCAGCGTGCTGGACAGGGGGAATGGCTACACCTTC	CSVLDRGNGYTF
TRBJ2-5	TRBD1	NA	17	TRBV18	TGTGCCAGCTCACCACCGTTGGGACAGGGGGCCGAGGAGACCCAGTACTTC	CASSPPLGQGAEETQYF
TRBJ2-1	NA	NA	14	TRBV6-5	TGTGCCAGCACTAGGGGCCGGCCCTACAATGAGCAGTTCTTC	CASTRGRPYNEQFF
TRBJ2-2	TRBD1	NA	16	TRBV5-1	TGCGCCAGCAGCTTGGGAGCGGCAGGGGGTGCCGGGGAGCTGTTTTTT	CASSLGAAGGAGELFF
TRBJ2-2	NA	many	15	TRBV28	TGTGCCAGCAGTTTTACCGGGGAGAACACCGGGGAGCTGTTTTTT	CASSFTGENTGELFF
TRBJ2-7	TRBD1	NA	15	TRBV7-2	TGTGCCAGCAGCGGGACCGGGACAGGGCTAAACGAGCAGTACTTC	CASSGTGTGLNEQYF
TRBJ2-1	NA	NA	16	TRBV19	TGTGCCAGTAGTATAGTGAGCGGAAGCTCCTACAATGAGCAGTTCTTC	CASSIVSGSSYNEQFF
TRBJ1-4	NA	NA	15	TRBV18	TGTGCCAGCTCACCAGAATATAGAGCTAATGAAAAACTGTTTTTT	CASSPEYRANEKLFF
TRBJ1-5	TRBD1	NA	15	TRBV4-2	TGTGCCAGCAGCCAAGATGGACAGGGGAATCAGCCCCAGCATTTT	CASSQDGQGNQPQHF
TRBJ2-2	TRBD1	NA	13	TRBV29-1	TGCAGCGTTCGACAGGGGCGGGCCGGGGAGCTGTTTTTT	CSVRQGRAGELFF
TRBJ2-1	NA	NA	14	TRBV6-5	TGTGCCAGCAGTTACGGGGCTCGGGCAAATGAGCAGTTCTTC	CASSYGARANEQFF
TRBJ2-7	NA	NA	15	TRBV6-1	TGTGCCAGCAGTGAAGCGCTCGGCGGTTCCTACGAGCAGTACTTC	CASSEALGGSYEQYF
TRBJ1-4	NA	NA	14	TRBV15	TGTGCCACCAGCAGAGCGTGGGGCGATGAAAAACTGTTTTTT	CATSRAWGDEKLFF
TRBJ1-6	NA	NA	15	TRBV5-1	TGCGCCAGCAGCCGTGATGGACAGTATAATTCACCCCTCCACTTT	CASSRDGQYNSPLHF
TRBJ1-2	NA	NA	14	TRBV5-6	TGTGCCAGCAGCCCCCGGGGAGCTAACTATGGCTACACCTTC	CASSPRGANYGYTF
TRBJ1-6	TRBD1	NA	15	TRBV7-2	TGTGCCAGCAGCTTAGGTCTAGGGGGCTCTTCACCCCTCCACTTT	CASSLGLGGSSPLHF
TRBJ1-1	NA	NA	11	TRBV20-1	TGCAGTGCTAAATTAGACACTGAAGCTTTCTTT	CSAKLDTEAFF
TRBJ1-5	NA	NA	15	TRBV28	TGTGCCAGCAGAGGACGGGGAGGACTGAATCAGCCCCAGCATTTT	CASRGRGGLNQPQHF
TRBJ2-3	TRBD2	NA	15	TRBV6-5	TGTGCCAGCAGTTACGTCCGGGGGGGCTTAGATACGCAGTATTTT	CASSYVRGGLDTQYF
TRBJ2-2	NA	NA	15	TRBV4-2	TGTGCCAGCAGCCAAGGGGGGCACGACACCGGGGAGCTGTTTTTT	CASSQGGHDTGELFF